This is a list of T cell receptor beta chains from one sample in a study of blood T cell repertoires in COVID-19. The repertoire was sequenced with immunoSEQ multiplex PCR; TCRdb's copy has only in-frame clones and lacks some. Found here are around 130,000 clones, 84% of them singletons; the top ten hold 13%. Sequenced input: peripheral blood. The receptors stem from a human donor in a cohort sampled during active COVID-19. Both conserved end residues are part of each CDR3. A D gene is named only where the DNA matches it firmly. Clone size appears in some rows only: once, few, many, or a class for an expanded clone.

d_gene	abundance	v_gene	j_gene	CDR3nt	CDR3aa
.	.	TRBV6-2/TRBV6-3	TRBJ1-2	TGTGCCAGCAGCATCGACAGGATCTATGGCTACACCTTC	CASSIDRIYGYTF
.	.	TRBV19	TRBJ2-7	TGTGCCAGTAGCGAGGACTCCCCCTACGAGCAGTACTTC	CASSEDSPYEQYF
.	.	TRBV6-5	TRBJ1-1	TGTGCCAGCAGGCCCAGGGGAGCGACTGAAGCTTTCTTT	CASRPRGATEAFF
TRBD2	.	TRBV9	TRBJ2-7	TGTGCCAGCAGCGTAGGTAGCGGGGGGTACTACGAGCAGTACTTC	CASSVGSGGYYEQYF
.	.	TRBV9	TRBJ1-4	TGTGCCAGCAGCGTAGATCGACCAGGAACTAATGAAAAACTGTTTTTT	CASSVDRPGTNEKLFF
TRBD2	once	TRBV7-9	TRBJ2-6	TGTGCCAGCAGCCGGCAGGGGAGCGGGGGGGCGGCTGGGGCCAACGTCCTGACTTTC	CASSRQGSGGAAGANVLTF
TRBD1	.	TRBV19	TRBJ1-1	TGTGCCAGTACCCAACGCAGGGGGACCACTGAAGCTTTCTTT	CASTQRRGTTEAFF
.	.	TRBV5-1	TRBJ2-7	TGCGCCAGCAGCTTGAAGGGGGCGGGATACGAGCAGTACTTC	CASSLKGAGYEQYF
.	.	TRBV5-3	TRBJ1-1	TGTGCCAGAGGGCCGGGGAGGGCCTTT	CARGPGRAF
TRBD1	.	TRBV5-1	TRBJ1-4	TGCGCCAGCAGCTTAGACAGGGCGGCTAATGAAAAACTGTTTTTT	CASSLDRAANEKLFF
.	.	TRBV2	TRBJ2-5	TGTGCCAGCAGTGAAGGACAGTCACAGACCCAGTACTTC	CASSEGQSQTQYF
.	.	TRBV4-1	TRBJ1-2	TGCGCCAGCAGCCAAGGAAACATCCTCTATGGCTACACCTTC	CASSQGNILYGYTF
TRBD1	.	TRBV6-5	TRBJ1-5	TGTGCCAGCAGTCGGACAGGGTATGAGCCCCAGCATTTT	CASSRTGYEPQHF
TRBD1	.	TRBV4-2	TRBJ2-7	TGTGCCAGCAGCCAATACCCGGGACAGGGTGTCTACGAGCAGTACTTC	CASSQYPGQGVYEQYF
TRBD1	.	TRBV7-2	TRBJ1-2	TGTGCCAGCAGCTGGCGGGGACAGGGGCTGAGTGTGGATGGCTACACCTTC	CASSWRGQGLSVDGYTF
TRBD2	.	TRBV6-5	TRBJ2-1	TGTGCCAGCAGGGTCAGCGGGGGGGCGCTTGAGCAGTTCTTC	CASRVSGGALEQFF
TRBD1	few	TRBV29-1	TRBJ1-1	TGCAGCGCTGGACAGGGAGTGGGCACTGAAGCTTTCTTT	CSAGQGVGTEAFF
.	.	TRBV6-2/TRBV6-3	TRBJ2-7	TGTGCCAGCAGTCGGGGGACAGTGACCTACGAGCAGTACTTC	CASSRGTVTYEQYF
TRBD1	.	TRBV5-1	TRBJ1-1	TGCGCCAGCAGCCAGGGACAGGGACTTTACACTGAAGCTTTCTTT	CASSQGQGLYTEAFF
.	.	TRBV9	TRBJ1-2	TGTGCCGGCGACGGGGGTCTCTTC	CAGDGGLF
TRBD2	.	TRBV15	TRBJ2-2	TGTGCCACCAGCAAGGGACTAGCGGGGAGTACCGGGGAGCTGTTTTTT	CATSKGLAGSTGELFF
.	.	TRBV5-1	TRBJ2-1	TGCGCCAGCAGCTCGGGGTTCGCACGCGGCAACAATGAGCAGTTCTTC	CASSSGFARGNNEQFF
.	.	TRBV6-5	TRBJ1-2	TGTGCCAGCAGATACAAAGTTTTAGCTAACTATGGCTACACCTTC	CASRYKVLANYGYTF
TRBD2	.	TRBV5-4	TRBJ2-3	TGTGCCAGCAGCCCAGGACTAGCGGGGGGCCGTTCAGATACGCAGTATTTT	CASSPGLAGGRSDTQYF
TRBD1	.	TRBV4-1	TRBJ1-4	TGCGCCAGCAGCCAAGGGATCGCGACAGGGGTTGAAAAACTGTTTTTT	CASSQGIATGVEKLFF
.	many	TRBV12-3/TRBV12-4	TRBJ2-7	TGTGCCAGCGGTGCGGCGCAGTACTTC	CASGAAQYF
.	.	TRBV7-8	TRBJ1-1	TGTGCCAGCAGCGCCGACAGCTCATACACTGAAGCTTTCTTT	CASSADSSYTEAFF
.	.	TRBV7-2	TRBJ1-2	TGTGCCAGGGATGCGGCAGGGTCTAACTATGGCTACACCTTC	CARDAAGSNYGYTF
TRBD1	.	TRBV6-2/TRBV6-3	TRBJ1-2	TGTGCCAGCAGCTTTCCGGGACAGGGCAACTATGGCTACACCTTC	CASSFPGQGNYGYTF
.	.	TRBV6-5	TRBJ1-6	TGTGCCTCCCGGCGGGGGTTTAATTCACCCCTCCACTTT	CASRRGFNSPLHF
.	.	TRBV11-3	TRBJ2-2	TGTGCCAGCAGCTTAGATCCGACATCCGGGGAGCTGTTTTTT	CASSLDPTSGELFF
TRBD1	.	TRBV2	TRBJ1-1	TGTGCAGAGGGACAGGGGAACACTGAAGCTTTCTTT	CAEGQGNTEAFF
.	.	TRBV7-9	TRBJ1-2	TGTGCCAGCAGCATCACTACCCGACAGGCACCCTATGGCTACACCTTC	CASSITTRQAPYGYTF
.	.	TRBV10-2	TRBJ1-1	TGCGCCAGCAGTGTCGGGGAGGGGCCAGCTTTCTTT	CASSVGEGPAFF
.	.	TRBV12-2	TRBJ1-2	TGTGCAAGTCGCTTAAGCTGGGGCGGGGGGCGGGGCTACACCTTC	CASRLSWGGGRGYTF
TRBD1	.	TRBV19	TRBJ2-5	TGTGCCAGTAGTCCTGAAGCCGGGACAGGGGGAGAGACCCAGTACTTC	CASSPEAGTGGETQYF
TRBD2	.	TRBV19	TRBJ2-5	TGTGCCAGTAGTCTCGGGACTAGCCCCGAGACCCAGTACTTC	CASSLGTSPETQYF
.	.	TRBV5-1	TRBJ1-1	TGCGCCAGCAGCACCCAGGGAGGAGCTGAAGCTTTCTTT	CASSTQGGAEAFF
TRBD1	few	TRBV6-4	TRBJ1-2	TGTGCCAGCAGTGACTTAGATAATCGACAGGGAAAGCGCTATGGCTACACCTTC	CASSDLDNRQGKRYGYTF
TRBD2	.	TRBV10-2	TRBJ2-3	TGCGCCAGCGATCTAGCGGGGGGGCTAGATACGCAGTATTTT	CASDLAGGLDTQYF
TRBD1	.	TRBV6-6	TRBJ2-7	TGTGCCAGCAGTTATCCCGGGACAGGGAACTACGAGCAGTACTTC	CASSYPGTGNYEQYF
.	.	TRBV9	TRBJ1-3	TGTGCCAGCAGCGTATTGGCATCTGGAAACACCATATATTTT	CASSVLASGNTIYF
TRBD2	once	TRBV5-1	TRBJ2-3	TGCGCCAGCAAACTAGCGGCAGTGGATACGCAGTATTTT	CASKLAAVDTQYF
.	.	TRBV11-2	TRBJ2-7	TGTGCCAGCAGCCCAAGACAACCTTCGCTCTACGAGCAGTACTTC	CASSPRQPSLYEQYF
TRBD1	.	TRBV5-1	TRBJ2-7	TGCGCCAGCAGCCCCCGGACAGGGGAGACCTACGAGCAGTACTTC	CASSPRTGETYEQYF
.	.	TRBV4-1	TRBJ2-1	TGCGCCAGCAGCCAACAAACACTAGATTATGAGCAGTTCTTC	CASSQQTLDYEQFF
.	.	TRBV6-5	TRBJ1-2	TGTGCCAGCAGAGAGGGCCCCTATGGCTACACCTTC	CASREGPYGYTF
TRBD2	.	TRBV29-1	TRBJ2-1	TGCAGCGTTGATGGAGCGGGGTTCTACAATGAGCAGTTCTTC	CSVDGAGFYNEQFF
TRBD2	.	TRBV19	TRBJ2-7	TGTGCCAGTAGTTTTAGCGGGGGGCCTTCCTACGAGCAGTACTTC	CASSFSGGPSYEQYF
.	.	TRBV12-3/TRBV12-4	TRBJ2-7	TGTGCCAGCAGTTCCAGGGGCGGAGAGCAGTACTTC	CASSSRGGEQYF